The TCR beta chain under discussion was sequenced for a study of cytomegalovirus exposure and HLA in healthy donors. Overall study findings and caveats: Versus the roughly 700-donor mean, an Asian-associated ancestry cluster reportedly showed fewer N-insertions in a later analysis. Cytomegalovirus status, reportedly, was diagnosed with high specificity and sensitivity by the classifier.

PCR used 60 Vbeta primers and 13 Jbeta primers. Authors' analysis steps: Some 80 million unique TCR beta chains, roughly 11 million shared, were counted in a later analysis. Using immunoSEQ multiplex PCR, the repertoire was profiled, and TCRdb retains in-frame clones only, with some absent. For V, J and clone size, that table is used; D and trimming come from the DNA. Seen here are under 200,000 clones, around three quarters observed once, and the top ten hold 13% to 15%. As regards this clone: Its antigen is unknown.

V was clipped by 0 bases and J by 8 bases; unmatched bases: 6. CDR3 size: 15 residues. The germline V gene has CDR1 SGHRS and CDR2 YFSETQ. Sequencing was done on a sample of PBMCs. The chain employs TRBV5-1 and TRBJ2-1, with 9 bases aligning to TRBD1. This receptor was obtained from a woman in her twenties or thirties in good health and CMV-seropositive. In DNA, the CDR3 is TGCGCCAGCAGCTTGGATGGGACAGGGAGCTATGAGCAGTTCTTC. This sequence encodes CASSLDGTGSYEQFF.